The sequence of this T cell receptor beta chain was determined in a study of T cells in Graves' hyperthyroidism and ophthalmopathy. The study, taken as a whole, reports: Among thyroid clonotypes expanded above 0.001, most also appeared in blood.

Points on this clonotype: Its target is unknown.

The authors deemed Graves' hyperthyroidism stable absent ophthalmopathy progression within 18 months. Together with thyroid ultrasound, orbital computed tomography, serum thyroxine and TRAb, clinical symptoms were used for diagnoses. The CDR3 has 13 residues. CDR1 and CDR2 (germline): MNHEY, SMNVEV (reference sequence). Trimming removed 7 bases at V and 0 bases at J, with 9 bases between. RNA transcripts yielded amplified TCR beta CDR3 regions. Initially, a first-round RT-PCR of the TCR CDR3 employed the HTBI primer set. Each CDR3 protein gets one entry after TCRdb re-called the multiplex PCR reads with MiXCR. Here the sample spans some 760,000 distinct CDR3 sequences, 14% being singletons.

The chain has TRBV27 and TRBJ1-1, with no clear D. Sequencing was performed on blood. The source of this sequence is a woman aged 18-29 years with Graves' hyperthyroidism. CDR3 coding DNA: TGTGCCAGCATGAAACGGGTGAACACTGAAGCTTTCTTT. This codes for CASMKRVNTEAFF.